Below, 17 T cell receptor beta chains from the same sample are listed, as sequenced in a study of control samples from healthy donors and cancer patients. Profiled with immunoSEQ multiplex PCR; TCRdb holds only in-frame clones, not every one. The sample includes 130,000 or so clones, about 88% of them seen just once. The sample consisted of blood. These TCRs come from a man aged 50-59 years in good health.

In the case of this clone: The final CDR3 position lacks the conserved phenylalanine or tryptophan, pointing to a likely read error. The CDR3 nucleotides read TGTGCCAGCAGTGAAGTCAGGGGAGGTTCACCCCTCCACCTT. Protein: CASSEVRGGSPLHL. V is TRBV2 and J is TRBJ1-6; D is possibly TRBD1 (6 bases). The CDR3 spans 14 residues. Trimming cost V 1 base and J 9 bases, with 10 bases left between them. Germline lookup yields CDR1 SNHLY and CDR2 FYNNEI.

The chain couples TRBV6-5 to TRBJ2-3; TRBD2 matches 9 bases. The trim removed 4 bases at V and 1 base at J, leaving 0 bases unmatched. Per germline, CDR1 MNHEY and CDR2 SVGAGI. There are 14 residues in the CDR3. CDR3 sequence: CASSSSGGTDTQYF. CDR3 bases: TGTGCCAGCAGTTCTAGCGGGGGCACAGATACGCAGTATTTT.

As to this clone: Its ends do not fully match the called genes, so a read error is possible. V and J are TRBV5-1 and TRBJ2-7; 8 bases map to TRBD1. The CDR3 consists of 14 residues. CDR1 SGHRS and CDR2 YFSETQ come from the germline V gene. The CDR3 sequence: CASFPGTGTYEQCF. The CDR3 bases are TGCGCCAGCTTTCCCGGGACAGGAACCTACGAGCAGTGCTTC.

This clone was found a few times. This rearrangement joins TRBV5-1 to TRBJ2-2; 8 bases match TRBD1. CDR3 length: 15 residues. With 1 base clipped from V and 4 bases from J, the junction kept 3 bases outside the gene matches. Germline V gene data show CDR1 as SGHRS and CDR2 as YFSETQ. CDR3 DNA: TGCGCCAGCAGCTTGAGCACAGGGGGCACCGGGGAGCTGTTTTTT. The encoded protein is CASSLSTGGTGELFF.

The chain has TRBV5-1 and TRBJ2-2, with 12 bases identical to TRBD2. The CDR3 has 18 residues. Germline CDR1 reads SGHRS; CDR2 reads YFSETQ. V shed 2 bases, J shed 6 bases, and the junction held 11 bases outside the gene matches. CDR3 region: CASSLVPLLAGGPGELFF. In DNA form, the CDR3 reads TGCGCCAGCAGCTTAGTCCCACTCCTAGCGGGGGGGCCCGGGGAGCTGTTTTTT.

The V gene is TRBV3-1 (or the pseudogene TRBV3-2), the J gene TRBJ2-3; 8 bases are shared with TRBD2. The CDR3 has 16 residues. J was trimmed by 2 bases and V by 7 bases; bases with no gene match: 11. Germline V lookup: CDR1 LGHDT, CDR2 YNNKEL (reference sequence). The CDR3 DNA sequence: TGTGCCAGCACCTCAAGGGGCGGGGGGTTCACAGATACGCAGTATTTT. Protein product: CASTSRGGGFTDTQYF.

The chain couples TRBV7-7 to TRBJ2-5; 8 nucleotides agree with TRBD2. The CDR3 extends over 15 amino acids. Per germline, CDR1 SSHAT and CDR2 FNYEAQ (reference sequence). V gave up 5 bases and J gave up 0 bases; unmatched junction bases: 5. The CDR3 here is CASSHYGGDQETQYF. CDR3 in DNA: TGTGCCAGCAGCCACTACGGGGGGGACCAAGAGACCCAGTACTTC.

The rearrangement uses TRBV11-2 and TRBJ2-7; perhaps D is TRBD1 or TRBD2 (5 bases each). This CDR3 is 12 amino acids long. Germline CDR1 SGHAT, CDR2 FQNNGV. The V end was cut by 3 bases, the J end by 4 bases, with 7 bases between. The CDR3, as DNA: TGTGCCAGCAGCTTGTGGGGGTACGAGCAGTACTTC. Protein sequence: CASSLWGYEQYF. The full variable domain, in which reference TRBV11-2 and TRBJ2-7 provide the parts outside the CDR3, is EAGVAQSPRYKIIEKRQSVAFWCNPISGHATLYWYQQILGQGPKLLIQFQNNGVVDDSQLPKDRFSAERLKGVDSTLKIQPAKLEDSAVYLCASSLWGYEQYFGPGTRLTVT.

The gene calls are TRBV7-2 and TRBJ2-7, with TRBD2 matching over 10 bases. Losses at the gene ends were 5 bases for V and 1 base for J; bases not matched to a gene: 11. The CDR3 is 17 residues long. CDR1 and CDR2 (germline): SGHTA, FQGNSA. The CDR3 DNA sequence: TGTGCCAGCAGCCCGTACCCGGGACTAGCGTATTCCTACGAGCAGTACTTC. Protein sequence: CASSPYPGLAYSYEQYF.

The chain combines TRBV6-5 with TRBJ2-3; 12 nucleotides agree with TRBD2. V lost 9 bases to trimming and J lost 3 bases; unmatched junction nucleotides: 4. Per the germline V gene, CDR1 is MNHEY and CDR2 is SVGAGI. The length of the CDR3 is 14 residues. The CDR3 DNA reads as TGTGCCAGTCGTACTAGCGGGGGGACAGATACGCAGTATTTT. Protein sequence: CASRTSGGTDTQYF.

The genes are TRBV4-1 and TRBJ1-2; 8 positions agree with TRBD1. CDR1 is MGHRA and CDR2 is YSYEKL in the germline V gene. V gave up 0 bases and J gave up 11 bases; unmatched junction bases: 11. This CDR3 is built from 15 residues. CDR3 DNA: TGCGCCAGCAGCCAAGATGGGTTGGGGACAGGTCCTTACACCTTC. It is translated as CASSQDGLGTGPYTF.

The chain has TRBV27 and TRBJ2-2, with TRBD2 matching over 10 bases. Germline trimming cut 5 bases from V and 1 base from J; bases unmatched to any gene: 10. The CDR3 extends over 18 amino acids. Germline-derived CDR1 and CDR2 are MNHEY and SMNVEV (reference sequence). CDR3 nucleotides: TGTGCCAGCAGTAAACAGATAGCGGGGGGAATGAACACCGGGGAGCTGTTTTTT. Translation gives CASSKQIAGGMNTGELFF.

The chain uses TRBV11-3 and TRBJ2-1, with 10 bases matching TRBD1. V shed 3 bases and J 7 bases; nucleotides not matched to a gene: 12. The CDR3 runs to 17 residues. CDR1 is SGHNT, CDR2 YENEEA, per germline. The DNA for the CDR3 is TGTGCCAGCAGCTTTGGCCTCGGGGACAGGGGCGCGAATGAGCAGTTCTTC. This translates into CASSFGLGDRGANEQFF.

The J gene is TRBJ2-2, the V gene TRBV14; 10 bases fit TRBD1. The CDR3 spans 16 residues. V shed 4 bases, J shed 3 bases, and the junction held 5 bases outside the gene matches. Germline V lookup: CDR1 SGHDN, CDR2 FVKESK. The CDR3 bases are TGTGCCAGCAGCCCTCGGACAGGGGGTGACACCGGGGAGCTGTTTTTT. The encoded protein is CASSPRTGGDTGELFF.

V gene TRBV2 combines with J gene TRBJ1-4, with D unresolved. The CDR3 length is 10 residues. Between the trimmed V and J ends, which lost 4 bases and 8 bases, there was a span of 2 bases. Germline V gives CDR1 SNHLY, CDR2 FYNNEI. This CDR3 reads CASSGEKLFF. The CDR3 nucleotides read TGTGCCAGCAGTGGGGAAAAACTGTTTTTT.

The V gene is TRBV7-3, the J gene TRBJ2-5; a weak D match, TRBD1 (5 bases). With 2 bases removed from V and 1 base from J, the gap between germline ends came to 8 bases. The CDR3 runs 14 residues. Per germline, CDR1 SGHTA and CDR2 FQGTGA. The CDR3 loop reads CASSLGASQETQYF. As DNA, the CDR3 is TGTGCCAGCAGCTTAGGGGCCAGCCAAGAGACCCAGTACTTC.

Concerning this clone itself: As the CDR3 is not closed by the conserved phenylalanine or tryptophan, this likely results from a read error. Because the CDR3's place on the DNA is in doubt, the DNA is left out and the CDR3 is given as listed by TCRdb. V usage is TRBV23-1 and J usage is TRBJ1-6; the D call in the table, TRBD1, was not verified against the DNA. TRBV23-1 is recorded as an ORF, its role being uncertain. The CDR3 numbers 13 amino acids, ends counted. The CDR3 sequence: CASSQREDRVFLL.